This TCR delta chain was captured in a study of Vδ1+ human thymocytes. Study findings and constraints: In the thymus, TRG and TRD repertoires looked highly polyclonal with Gaussian CDR3 lengths.

Notes on this clone: Its target is unknown.

Sequences come from RNA converted to cDNA by reverse transcription. The CDR3 regions were amplified by multiplex PCR from V-gene primers to a constant-region primer. TCRdb applied CATT to the multiplex PCR reads for clone calling. The data contain about 50,000 delta-chain clones, approximately 15% of them singletons. Germline V gene sequence: CDR1 TSWWSYY, CDR2 QGS. The CDR3 is 23 residues long. V shed 2 bases and J 0 bases; nucleotides not matched to a gene: 21. The sequenced material came from Vdelta1+ gamma-delta thymocytes from the thymus. The subset denotes: FACS-sorted CD3+ TCRalphabeta- TCRVdelta1+ TCRVdelta2- thymocytes. V gene TRDV1 combines with J gene TRDJ1; 13 bases align to TRDD3. This TCR derives from a girl under three years old who had congenital heart surgery. CDR3 DNA sequence: TGTGCTCTTGGGGAATTAGTAGGAACTGGGGGATACGGAGCAAAACGGTACACCGATAAACTCATCTTT. It encodes CALGELVGTGGYGAKRYTDKLIF.